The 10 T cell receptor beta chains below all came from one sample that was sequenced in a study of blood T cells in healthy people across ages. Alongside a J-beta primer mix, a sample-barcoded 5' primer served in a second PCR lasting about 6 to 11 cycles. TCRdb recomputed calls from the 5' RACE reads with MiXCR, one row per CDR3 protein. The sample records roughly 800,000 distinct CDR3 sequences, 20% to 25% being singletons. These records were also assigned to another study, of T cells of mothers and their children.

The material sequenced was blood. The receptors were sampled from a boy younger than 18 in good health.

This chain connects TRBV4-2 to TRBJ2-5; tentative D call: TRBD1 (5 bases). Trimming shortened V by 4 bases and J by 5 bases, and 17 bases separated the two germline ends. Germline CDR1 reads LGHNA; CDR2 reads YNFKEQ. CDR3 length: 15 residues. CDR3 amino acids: CASSRSTRVGETQYF. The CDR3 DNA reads TGTGCCAGCAGCCGGAGCACCAGGGTAGGGGAGACCCAGTACTTC.

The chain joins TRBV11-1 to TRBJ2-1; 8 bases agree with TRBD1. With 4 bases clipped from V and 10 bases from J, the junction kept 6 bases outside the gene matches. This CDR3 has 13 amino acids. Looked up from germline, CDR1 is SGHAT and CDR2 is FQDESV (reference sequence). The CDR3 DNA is TGTGCCAGCAGCTCCATGACAGGGGAGGAGCAGTTCTTC. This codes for CASSSMTGEEQFF.

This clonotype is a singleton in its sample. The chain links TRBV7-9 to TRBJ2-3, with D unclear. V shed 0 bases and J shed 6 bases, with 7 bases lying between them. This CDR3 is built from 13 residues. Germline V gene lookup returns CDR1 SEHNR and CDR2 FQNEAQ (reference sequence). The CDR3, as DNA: TGTGCCAGCAGCTTAGCTCTGAAGGATACGCAGTATTTT. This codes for CASSLALKDTQYF.

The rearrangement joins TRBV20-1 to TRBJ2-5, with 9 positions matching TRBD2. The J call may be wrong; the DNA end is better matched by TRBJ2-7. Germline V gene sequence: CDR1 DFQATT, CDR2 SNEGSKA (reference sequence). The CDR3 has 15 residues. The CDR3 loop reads CSARPLAGASYEQYF. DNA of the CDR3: TGCAGTGCTAGGCCATTAGCGGGAGCCTCCTACGAGCAGTACTTC.

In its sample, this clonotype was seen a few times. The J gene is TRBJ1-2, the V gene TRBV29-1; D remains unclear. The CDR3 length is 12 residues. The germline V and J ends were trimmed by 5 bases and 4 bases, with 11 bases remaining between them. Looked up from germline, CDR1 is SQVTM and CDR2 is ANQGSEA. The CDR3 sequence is CSVLRQRYGYTF. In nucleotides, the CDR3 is TGCAGCGTTTTACGGCAACGCTATGGCTACACCTTC.

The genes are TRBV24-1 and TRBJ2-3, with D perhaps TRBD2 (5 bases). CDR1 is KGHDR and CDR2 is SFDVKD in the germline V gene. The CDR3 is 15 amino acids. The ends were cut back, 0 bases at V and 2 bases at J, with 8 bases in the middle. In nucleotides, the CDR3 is TGTGCCACCAGTGATTTGGGGGAGCCCACAGATACGCAGTATTTT. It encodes CATSDLGEPTDTQYF.

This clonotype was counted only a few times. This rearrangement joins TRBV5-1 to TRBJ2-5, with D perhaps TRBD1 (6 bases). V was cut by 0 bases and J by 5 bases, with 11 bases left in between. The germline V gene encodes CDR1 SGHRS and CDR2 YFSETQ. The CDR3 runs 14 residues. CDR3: CASSLVAGDETQYF. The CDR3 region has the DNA TGCGCCAGCAGCTTGGTCGCAGGGGACGAGACCCAGTACTTC. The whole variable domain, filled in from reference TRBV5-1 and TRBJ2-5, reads KAGVTQTPRYLIKTRGQQVTLSCSPISGHRSVSWYQQTPGQGLQFLFEYFSETQRNKGNFPGRFSGRQFSNSRSEMNVSTLELGDSALYLCASSLVAGDETQYFGPGTRLLVL.

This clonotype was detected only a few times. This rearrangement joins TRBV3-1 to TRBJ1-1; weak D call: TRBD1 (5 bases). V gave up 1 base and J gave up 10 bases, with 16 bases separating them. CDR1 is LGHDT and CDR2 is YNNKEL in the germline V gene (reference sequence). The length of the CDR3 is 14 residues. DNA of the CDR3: TGTGCCAGCAGCCAAGCATTGAGGCAGGGCAGAGCTTTCTTT. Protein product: CASSQALRQGRAFF.

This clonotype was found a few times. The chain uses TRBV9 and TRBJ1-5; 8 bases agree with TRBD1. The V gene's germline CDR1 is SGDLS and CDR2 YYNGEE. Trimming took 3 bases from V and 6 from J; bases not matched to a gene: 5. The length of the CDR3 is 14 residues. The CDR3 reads CASSGGTGLQPQHF. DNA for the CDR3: TGTGCCAGCAGCGGAGGGACAGGACTTCAGCCCCAGCATTTT.

CDR3 nucleotide sequence: TGTGCCAGCAGATTCGGACAGGGCGAGGAAAAACTGTTTTTT. This translates into CASRFGQGEEKLFF. The chain is built from TRBV7-9 and TRBJ1-4, with TRBD1 identical over 8 bases. Germline loops: CDR1 SEHNR, CDR2 FQNEAQ (reference sequence). Trimming removed 6 bases from V and 8 bases from J; junction bases left unmatched: 8. This CDR3 spans 14 amino acids.